The entry below gives a single TCR beta chain sequence along with its context. This entry belongs to a study of shared clonotypes between healthy human individuals. The V gene's germline CDR1 is SEHNR and CDR2 FQNEAQ (reference sequence). The CDR3 has 15 amino acids. J gave up 7 bases and V 2 bases, and 11 bases lay outside the gene matches. Profiling relied on immunoSEQ multiplex PCR, and the TCRdb table lists in-frame clones only, not all of them. Of approximately 400,000 clones in the sample, about 97% were seen once. V usage is TRBV7-9 and J usage is TRBJ2-7; 7 bases align to TRBD2. The receptor's source is a man aged 30-40 years in good health. Sequencing was done on a sample of memory CD8+ T cells sorted from blood. Stated subset: CD45RO+ cells pooled with CCR7-negative TemRA cells. CDR3 nucleotide sequence: TGTGCCAGCAGCTTAATTCGTGGCGGGAGCGAAGAGCAGTACTTC. Encoded protein: CASSLIRGGSEEQYF. The full variable domain, rest sourced from reference TRBV7-9 and TRBJ2-7, is DTGVSQNPRHKITKRGQNVTFRCDPISEHNRLYWYRQTLGQGPEFLTYFQNEAQLEKSRLLSDRFSAERPKGSFSTLEIQRTEQGDSAMYLCASSLIRGGSEEQYFGPGTRLTVT.